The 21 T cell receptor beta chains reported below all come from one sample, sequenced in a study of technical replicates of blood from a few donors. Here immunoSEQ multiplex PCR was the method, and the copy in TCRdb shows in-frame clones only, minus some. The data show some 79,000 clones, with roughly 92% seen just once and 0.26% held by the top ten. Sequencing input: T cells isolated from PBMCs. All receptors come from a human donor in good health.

For the CDR3, the DNA is TGTGCCAGCAGCCCCCTCGGGGAGACCCAGTACTTC. As protein: CASSPLGETQYF. The V and J genes are TRBV5-5 and TRBJ2-5; D uncertain. The V gene lost 4 bases and the J gene lost 5 bases, with 9 bases spanning the gap. The CDR3 is 12 residues long. Looked up from germline, CDR1 is SGHKS and CDR2 is YYEKEE (reference sequence).

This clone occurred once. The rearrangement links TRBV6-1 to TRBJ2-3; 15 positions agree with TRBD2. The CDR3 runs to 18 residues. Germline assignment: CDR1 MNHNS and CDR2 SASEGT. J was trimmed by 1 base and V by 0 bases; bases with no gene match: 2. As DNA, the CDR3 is TGTGCCAGCAGTGAAGCCAGGACTAGCGGGAGGGGCACAGATACGCAGTATTTT. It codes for CASSEARTSGRGTDTQYF.

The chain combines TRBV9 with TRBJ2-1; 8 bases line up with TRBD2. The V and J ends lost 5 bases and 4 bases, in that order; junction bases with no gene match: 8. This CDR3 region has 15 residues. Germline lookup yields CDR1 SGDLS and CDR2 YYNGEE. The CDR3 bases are TGTGCCAGCAGTTTAACTAGCGGCACTTACAATGAGCAGTTCTTC. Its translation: CASSLTSGTYNEQFF.

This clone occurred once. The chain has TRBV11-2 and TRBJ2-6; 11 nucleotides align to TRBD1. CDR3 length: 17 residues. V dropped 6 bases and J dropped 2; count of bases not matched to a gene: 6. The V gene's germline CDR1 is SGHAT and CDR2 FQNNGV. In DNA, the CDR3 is TGTGCCAGCAGTTTACGGACAGGGGGCACTGGGGCCAACGTCCTGACTTTC. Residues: CASSLRTGGTGANVLTF.

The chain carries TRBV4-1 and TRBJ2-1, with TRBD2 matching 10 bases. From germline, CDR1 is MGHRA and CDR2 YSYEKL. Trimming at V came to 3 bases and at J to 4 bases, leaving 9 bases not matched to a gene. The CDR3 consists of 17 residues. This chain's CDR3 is CASSHKLAGDVYNEQFF. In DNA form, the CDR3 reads TGCGCCAGCAGCCATAAGCTAGCGGGAGACGTGTACAATGAGCAGTTCTTC.

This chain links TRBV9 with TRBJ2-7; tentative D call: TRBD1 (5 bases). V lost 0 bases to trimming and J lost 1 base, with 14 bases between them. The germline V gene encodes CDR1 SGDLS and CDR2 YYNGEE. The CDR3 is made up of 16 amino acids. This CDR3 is CASSVGVGQKSYEQYF. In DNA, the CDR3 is TGTGCCAGCAGCGTAGGTGTGGGGCAAAAATCCTACGAGCAGTACTTC.

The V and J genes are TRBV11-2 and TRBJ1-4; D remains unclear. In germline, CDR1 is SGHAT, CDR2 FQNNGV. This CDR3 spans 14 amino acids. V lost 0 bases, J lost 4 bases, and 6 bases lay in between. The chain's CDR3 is CASSLDRHNEKLFF. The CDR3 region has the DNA TGTGCCAGCAGCTTAGATCGACATAATGAAAAACTGTTTTTT.

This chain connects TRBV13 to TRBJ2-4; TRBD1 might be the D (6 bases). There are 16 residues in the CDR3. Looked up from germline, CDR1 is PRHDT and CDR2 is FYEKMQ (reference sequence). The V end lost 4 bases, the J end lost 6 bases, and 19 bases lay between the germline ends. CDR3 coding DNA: TGTGCCAGCAGCTCGGGTCTTGGGACAACAATAAACATTCAGTACTTC. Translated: CASSSGLGTTINIQYF.

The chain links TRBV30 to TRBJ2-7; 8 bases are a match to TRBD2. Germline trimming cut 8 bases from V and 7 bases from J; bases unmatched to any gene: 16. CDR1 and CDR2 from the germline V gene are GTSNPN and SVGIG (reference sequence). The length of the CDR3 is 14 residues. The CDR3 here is CAITLAGPAGEQYF. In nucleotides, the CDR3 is TGTGCCATAACCTTAGCGGGACCTGCGGGGGAGCAGTACTTC.

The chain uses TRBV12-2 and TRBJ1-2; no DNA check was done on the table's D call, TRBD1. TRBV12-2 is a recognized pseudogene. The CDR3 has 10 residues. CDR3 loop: CAIDRGGYTF. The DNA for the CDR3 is TGTGCAATTGACAGAGGAGGCTACACCTTC.

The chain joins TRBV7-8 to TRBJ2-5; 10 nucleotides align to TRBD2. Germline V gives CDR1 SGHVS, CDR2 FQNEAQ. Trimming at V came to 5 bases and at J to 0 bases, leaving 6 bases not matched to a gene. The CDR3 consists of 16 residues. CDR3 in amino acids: CASSPLAGGNQETQYF. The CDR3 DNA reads TGTGCCAGCAGCCCATTAGCGGGGGGAAACCAAGAGACCCAGTACTTC.

The CDR3 loop is CASSVGGSLSGNTIYF. The CDR3 DNA reads TGTGCCAGCAGCGTAGGAGGATCCCTCTCTGGAAACACCATATATTTT. The V call is TRBV9, the J call TRBJ1-3; no definite D call. V was shortened by 0 bases and J by 0 bases, with 10 bases between the two germline ends. Germline CDR1 SGDLS, CDR2 YYNGEE. CDR3 length: 16 amino acids.

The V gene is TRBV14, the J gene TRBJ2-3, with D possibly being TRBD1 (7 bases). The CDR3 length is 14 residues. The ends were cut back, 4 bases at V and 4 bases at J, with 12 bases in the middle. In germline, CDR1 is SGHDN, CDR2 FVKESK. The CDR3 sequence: CASSPGGSADTQYF. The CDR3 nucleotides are TGTGCCAGCAGCCCAGGGGGGTCGGCAGATACGCAGTATTTT. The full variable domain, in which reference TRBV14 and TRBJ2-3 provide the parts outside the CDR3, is EAGVTQFPSHSVIEKGQTVTLRCDPISGHDNLYWYRRVMGKEIKFLLHFVKESKQDESGMPNNRFLAERTGGTYSTLKVQPAELEDSGVYFCASSPGGSADTQYFGPGTRLTVL.

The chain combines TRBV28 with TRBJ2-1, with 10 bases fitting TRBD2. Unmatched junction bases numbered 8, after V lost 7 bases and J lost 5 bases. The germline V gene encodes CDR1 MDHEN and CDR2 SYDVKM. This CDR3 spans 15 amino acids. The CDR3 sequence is CASTLLAGSNNEQFF. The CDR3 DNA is TGTGCCAGCACCCTACTAGCGGGGTCCAACAATGAGCAGTTCTTC.

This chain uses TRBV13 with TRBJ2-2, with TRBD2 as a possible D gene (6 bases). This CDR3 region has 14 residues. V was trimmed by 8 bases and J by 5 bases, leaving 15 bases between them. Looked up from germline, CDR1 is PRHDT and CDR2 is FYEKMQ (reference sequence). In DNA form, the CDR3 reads TGTGCCAGCCGACCCGGGAGAGGTACCGGGGAGCTGTTTTTT. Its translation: CASRPGRGTGELFF.

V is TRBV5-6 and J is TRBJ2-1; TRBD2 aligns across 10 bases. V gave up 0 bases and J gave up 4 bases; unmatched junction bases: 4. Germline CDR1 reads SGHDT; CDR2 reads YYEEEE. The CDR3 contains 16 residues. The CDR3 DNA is TGTGCCAGCAGCTTGGGGACTAGCGGATTGTACAATGAGCAGTTCTTC. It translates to CASSLGTSGLYNEQFF. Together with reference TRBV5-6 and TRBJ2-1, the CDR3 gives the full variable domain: DAGVTQSPTHLIKTRGQQVTLRCSPKSGHDTVSWYQQALGQGPQFIFQYYEEEERQRGNFPDRFSGHQFPNYSSELNVNALLLGDSALYLCASSLGTSGLYNEQFFGPGTRLTVL.

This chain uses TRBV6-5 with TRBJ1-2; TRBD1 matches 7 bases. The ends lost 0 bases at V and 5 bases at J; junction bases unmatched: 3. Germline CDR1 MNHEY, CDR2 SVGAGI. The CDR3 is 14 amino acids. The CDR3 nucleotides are TGTGCCAGCAGTTACTCGGGACAGCCGTATGGCTACACCTTC. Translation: CASSYSGQPYGYTF.

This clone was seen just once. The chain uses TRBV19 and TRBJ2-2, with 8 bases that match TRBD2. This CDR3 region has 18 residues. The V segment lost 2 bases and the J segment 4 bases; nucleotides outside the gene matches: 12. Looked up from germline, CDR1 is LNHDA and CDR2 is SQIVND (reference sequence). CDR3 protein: CASSIKGLDLRVTGELFF. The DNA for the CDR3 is TGTGCCAGTAGTATAAAGGGACTAGACCTTCGCGTCACCGGGGAGCTGTTTTTT.

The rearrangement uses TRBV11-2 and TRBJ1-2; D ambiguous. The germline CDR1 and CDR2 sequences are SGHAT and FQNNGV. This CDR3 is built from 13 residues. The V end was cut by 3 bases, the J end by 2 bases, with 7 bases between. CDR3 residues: CASSLARNYGYTF. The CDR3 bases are TGTGCCAGCAGCTTGGCTAGGAACTATGGCTACACCTTC.

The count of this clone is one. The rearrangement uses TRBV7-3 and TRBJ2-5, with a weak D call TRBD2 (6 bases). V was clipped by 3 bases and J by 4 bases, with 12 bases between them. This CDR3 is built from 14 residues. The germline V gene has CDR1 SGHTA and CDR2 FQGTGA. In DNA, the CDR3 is TGTGCCAGCAGCTTTGGGGGGATGGCAGAGACCCAGTACTTC. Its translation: CASSFGGMAETQYF.

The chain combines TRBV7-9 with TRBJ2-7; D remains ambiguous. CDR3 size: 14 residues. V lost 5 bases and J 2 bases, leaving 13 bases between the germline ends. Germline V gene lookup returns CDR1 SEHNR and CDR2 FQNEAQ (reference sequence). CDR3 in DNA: TGTGCCAGCAGCGCCAATACGGTAACCTACGAGCAGTACTTC. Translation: CASSANTVTYEQYF.